This T cell receptor beta chain was documented in a study of T cells after yellow fever vaccination. Generation of TCR cDNA used 5'RACE template switching (which added a universal primer site and UMIs). TCRdb redid the calling of the 5' RACE reads with MiXCR, one entry per CDR3 protein. The sample shows 610,000 or so distinct CDR3 sequences, 9% to 15% of them seen only once. This CDR3 is 15 amino acids long. The sequencing here drew on PBMCs, taken on the day of the yellow fever booster vaccination. The chain combines TRBV21-1 with TRBJ2-7. TRBV21-1 is a pseudogene locus. This TCR came from a man younger than 45 who received the YFV17D yellow fever vaccine. The CDR3 sequence is CASSKAGQASYEQYF. As DNA, the CDR3 is TGTGCCAGCAGCAAAGCGGGTCAGGCCTCCTACGAGCAGTACTTC.